The T cell receptor (beta chain) described here comes from a study of siplizumab effects on memory and regulatory T cells (dated by TCRdb to between 2018 and 2021). Background on the whole study: The study looked at the effect of siplizumab, an anti-CD2 antibody, on alloreactive T-cell subsets in allogeneic mixed lymphocyte reactions made from human PBMCs.

For this clone: Its antigen is currently not known. No clone much larger than this one lies a single base away; base qualities are absent.

Sorted unstimulated T cells and proliferating T cells recovered from mixed lymphocyte reactions were subjected to TCRbeta CDR3 sequencing. Fresh whole blood from roughly nine HLA-typed healthy donors was used as the source from which PBMCs were isolated. To map where alloreactive clones came from, CD4+ non-regulatory T cells in the unstimulated state were FACS-sorted. Libraries were built with the immunoSEQ multiplex PCR assay. Some 1.1 x 10^5 TCR templates per sample were assayed by the deep sequencing platform. Genomic DNA extracted from sorted T cells was used for TCRbeta CDR3 sequencing. The study's processing was this. Clonal analysis of TCRbeta CDR3 data was done in the R programming language. Alloreactive CD4+ and CD8+ clones were identified by comparing unstimulated samples to CFSE-low samples taken after the reaction. By matching sequences to the repertoires of sorted unstimulated Treg and non-Treg cells, each alloreactive CD4+ clone was assigned a regulatory or non-regulatory origin. This is the immuneACCESS table as TCRdb keeps it, with only in-frame sequences that have V and J called. A part of the clones is gone; compared with another copy, unresolved V genes explain less than half, and the rest is unexplained. D and trimming were read from the DNA, whereas the V and J calls and clone size are those reported in that table. This sample holds about 120,000 clones; approximately 92% were observed only once. The top ten clones comprise around 0.15% of the sample.

Compared with germline, V lacks 6 bases and J lacks 5 bases; bases without a gene match: 6. Reading the germline V gene (reference sequence) gives CDR1 MNHNY and CDR2 SVGAGI. The CDR3 runs 14 amino acids, cysteine and phenylalanine included. Solely the CDR3 DNA is kept, with 42 bases framed from the first base. The paper's findings and limits, for the study overall: The cumulative frequency of alloreactive sequences traceable to unstimulated CD4+ memory T cells was significantly reduced by siplizumab. Roughly 80-96% of proliferating CD4+ or CD8+ clones could not be assigned a naive or memory phenotype. Among mappable alloreactive CD4+ clones, the Treg-derived fraction averaged approximately 63% with siplizumab versus around 29% in control reactions. Because sequences at frequencies below about 10^-5 were poorly captured, only a minor fraction of alloreactive clones could be mapped back to unstimulated subsets. Whether proliferating Tregs from siplizumab cultures actually had suppressive function was not functionally confirmed. Compared with memory T cells, unstimulated naive T cells appeared more diverse, and naive cells seemed to make a substantial contribution to the alloresponse.

The sample consisted of non-Treg CD4+ T cells sorted from blood. What this sample's cell subset or site label stands for: FACS-sorted unstimulated CD4+ non-regulatory T cells. The TCR was taken from a human donor in good health. The rearrangement joined TRBV6-6 to TRBJ1-2, with 10 bases in between that match TRBD1. The CDR3 sequence is CASRGDRGGYGYTF. The DNA reads as follows: TGTGCCAGCAGAGGGGACAGGGGCGGTTATGGCTACACCTTC.